Below, 4 T cell receptor beta chains from the same sample are listed, as sequenced in a study of the immune and genomic landscape of osteosarcoma. Primary, local recurrence and metastasis osteosarcoma tumors were taken after treatment from poor-prognosis patients. Profiling relied on immunoSEQ multiplex PCR, and the TCRdb table lists in-frame clones only, not all of them. The table has about 10,000 clones, approximately 71% seen once. Sequencing was done on a sample of osteosarcoma tumor tissue from the lung. Receptors originate from a human donor with osteosarcoma.

The chain combines TRBV27 with TRBJ1-1; perhaps TRBD1 as D (6 bases). The CDR3 extends over 14 amino acids. Germline values: CDR1 MNHEY, CDR2 SMNVEV (reference sequence). V gave up 1 base and J gave up 1 base, with 7 bases separating them. Here the CDR3 DNA reads TGTGCCAGCAGTTTATTCAGGGGGAACACTGAAGCTTTCTTT. Its protein is CASSLFRGNTEAFF.

The chain uses TRBV2 and TRBJ2-7; D is possibly TRBD1 (6 bases). The CDR3 runs to 12 residues. Germline CDR1 SNHLY, CDR2 FYNNEI. Trimming removed 2 bases from V and 6 bases from J, with 8 bases in between. This CDR3 reads CASSELGGEQYF. The CDR3 DNA is TGTGCCAGCAGTGAACTAGGGGGCGAGCAGTACTTC.

The chain employs TRBV4-2 and TRBJ1-4; D ambiguous. This CDR3 is built from 14 residues. Germline V gene sequence: CDR1 LGHNA, CDR2 YNFKEQ. Trimming pared 3 bases from V and 7 bases from J, leaving 12 bases between. Here the CDR3 DNA reads TGTGCCAGCAGCCACTTGGGCACTGGTGAAAAACTGTTTTTT. This gives the protein CASSHLGTGEKLFF.

The chain combines TRBV27 with TRBJ2-5; no firm D call. The CDR3 is 13 residues long. CDR1 and CDR2 (germline): MNHEY, SMNVEV (reference sequence). Trimming removed 3 bases from V and 2 bases from J, with 7 bases in between. The CDR3 DNA reads TGTGCCAGCAGTTTGAGACTTCAAGAGACCCAGTACTTC. Translating gives CASSLRLQETQYF.